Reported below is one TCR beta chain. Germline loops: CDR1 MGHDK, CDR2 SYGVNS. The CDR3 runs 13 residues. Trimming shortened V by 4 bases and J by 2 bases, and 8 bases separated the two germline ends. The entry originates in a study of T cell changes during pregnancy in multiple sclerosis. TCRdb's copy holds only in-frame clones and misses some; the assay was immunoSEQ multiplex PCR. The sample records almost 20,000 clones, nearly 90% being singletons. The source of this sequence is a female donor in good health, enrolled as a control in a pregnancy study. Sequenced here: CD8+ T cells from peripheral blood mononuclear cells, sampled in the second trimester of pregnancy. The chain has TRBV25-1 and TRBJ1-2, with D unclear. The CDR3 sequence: CASSGEVNYGYTF. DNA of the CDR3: TGTGCCAGCAGTGGCGAGGTGAACTATGGCTACACCTTC.